This TCR beta chain was profiled in a study of shared clonotypes between healthy human individuals. About the study: Participating donors consisted of a couple of women and a few men aged 18 to 49.

The CDR3 is made up of 15 amino acids. J was trimmed by 5 bases and V by 2 bases; bases with no gene match: 6. The germline gives CDR1 GTSNPN, CDR2 SVGIG (reference sequence). The authors split each subset's genomic DNA evenly across several immunoSEQ plates. Using immunoSEQ multiplex PCR, the repertoire was profiled, and TCRdb retains in-frame clones only, with some absent. The data hold roughly 1.5 million clones, with approximately 98% observed a single time. This sequence was found in a man under 40 in good health. The chain employs TRBV30 and TRBJ2-1; 10 bases align to TRBD2. The sequenced sample consisted of naive CD4+ T cells sorted from blood. As for subset: CD45RA+ positively selected. The CDR3 DNA sequence: TGTGCCTGGAGTTTGAGCGGGAGGGCCCACAATGAGCAGTTCTTC. As protein: CAWSLSGRAHNEQFF.